This is a list of T cell receptor beta chains from one sample in a study of CD8+ T cells in alopecia areata. Here immunoSEQ multiplex PCR was the method, and the copy in TCRdb shows in-frame clones only, minus some. In the table there are roughly 250,000 clones, roughly 60% of which are singletons. Here the sequenced sample was CD4+ T cells sorted from blood, taken around week 54, from a patient treated with tofacitinib. These receptors all come from a human donor with alopecia areata. Both conserved end residues are part of each CDR3. Fields, in order: clone size, CDR3 length, V gene, D gene, J gene, CDR3 protein, CDR3 DNA. A D gene is named only where the DNA matches it firmly. For some rows the clone size is stated as once, few or many, or as a class when expanded; others skip it.

clone size: NA; CDR3 length: 13; V gene: TRBV7-2; D gene: NA; J gene: TRBJ2-1; CDR3 protein: CASSLEGFGEQFF; CDR3 DNA: TGTGCCAGCAGCTTAGAAGGGTTCGGGGAGCAGTTCTTC
clone size: few; CDR3 length: 18; V gene: TRBV7-8; D gene: TRBD1; J gene: TRBJ2-6; CDR3 protein: CASSLVVRGNSGANVLTF; CDR3 DNA: TGTGCCAGCAGCTTAGTGGTCAGGGGGAACTCTGGGGCCAACGTCCTGACTTTC
clone size: many; CDR3 length: 15; V gene: TRBV11-3; D gene: TRBD1; J gene: TRBJ2-3; CDR3 protein: CASSLGTGDTDTQYF; CDR3 DNA: TGTGCCAGCAGCTTAGGGACAGGGGACACAGATACGCAGTATTTT
clone size: NA; CDR3 length: 16; V gene: TRBV7-9; D gene: TRBD1; J gene: TRBJ2-7; CDR3 protein: CASSSFRGPGIGEQYF; CDR3 DNA: TGTGCCAGCAGCTCATTCAGGGGGCCTGGCATCGGGGAGCAGTACTTC
clone size: NA; CDR3 length: 18; V gene: TRBV5-4; D gene: TRBD2; J gene: TRBJ2-5; CDR3 protein: CASSLVGLAGGYRETQYF; CDR3 DNA: TGTGCCAGCAGCTTGGTTGGACTAGCGGGGGGTTATAGGGAGACCCAGTACTTC
clone size: NA; CDR3 length: 13; V gene: TRBV27; D gene: NA; J gene: TRBJ1-2; CDR3 protein: CASSFLGTIGYTF; CDR3 DNA: TGTGCCAGCAGTTTTCTAGGGACAATTGGCTACACCTTC
clone size: NA; CDR3 length: 14; V gene: TRBV30; D gene: NA; J gene: TRBJ1-6; CDR3 protein: CAWNNYNLNSPLHF; CDR3 DNA: TGTGCCTGGAACAACTATAACCTTAATTCACCCCTCCACTTT
clone size: NA; CDR3 length: 14; V gene: TRBV7-2; D gene: NA; J gene: TRBJ2-3; CDR3 protein: CASSLAYNTDTQYF; CDR3 DNA: TGTGCCAGCAGCTTAGCGTATAACACAGATACGCAGTATTTT
clone size: few; CDR3 length: 10; V gene: TRBV6-5; D gene: NA; J gene: TRBJ2-3; CDR3 protein: CASRGNTQYF; CDR3 DNA: TGTGCCAGCCGGGGGAATACGCAGTATTTT
clone size: few; CDR3 length: 15; V gene: TRBV5-1; D gene: NA; J gene: TRBJ1-1; CDR3 protein: CASSPILGGNTEAFF; CDR3 DNA: TGCGCCAGCAGCCCAATCCTGGGGGGGAACACTGAAGCTTTCTTT
clone size: NA; CDR3 length: 13; V gene: TRBV30; D gene: TRBD1; J gene: TRBJ1-5; CDR3 protein: CAWGRTGTQPQHF; CDR3 DNA: TGTGCCTGGGGTAGGACAGGGACCCAGCCCCAGCATTTT
clone size: NA; CDR3 length: 12; V gene: TRBV29-1; D gene: NA; J gene: TRBJ2-5; CDR3 protein: CSGRGGGETQYF; CDR3 DNA: TGCAGCGGGAGGGGAGGGGGAGAGACCCAGTACTTC
clone size: once; CDR3 length: 17; V gene: TRBV4-2; D gene: NA; J gene: TRBJ2-4; CDR3 protein: CASSQVATPAAKNIQYF; CDR3 DNA: TGTGCCAGCAGCCAAGTAGCCACGCCAGCAGCCAAAAACATTCAGTACTTC
clone size: NA; CDR3 length: 14; V gene: TRBV30; D gene: NA; J gene: TRBJ1-6; CDR3 protein: CAWSPWQGDSPLHF; CDR3 DNA: TGTGCCTGGAGTCCCTGGCAGGGAGATTCACCCCTCCACTTT
clone size: NA; CDR3 length: 14; V gene: TRBV5-6; D gene: NA; J gene: TRBJ2-3; CDR3 protein: CASSLGPSQDTQYF; CDR3 DNA: TGTGCCAGCAGCTTGGGGCCGTCCCAAGATACGCAGTATTTT
clone size: NA; CDR3 length: 14; V gene: TRBV5-1; D gene: NA; J gene: TRBJ2-7; CDR3 protein: CASSDEGRLYEQYF; CDR3 DNA: TGCGCCAGCAGTGATGAGGGGCGTCTCTACGAGCAGTACTTC
clone size: few; CDR3 length: 15; V gene: TRBV29-1; D gene: TRBD2; J gene: TRBJ2-1; CDR3 protein: CSVSVGLAGGPEQFF; CDR3 DNA: TGCAGCGTTTCTGTAGGGCTAGCGGGGGGGCCTGAGCAGTTCTTC
clone size: NA; CDR3 length: 15; V gene: TRBV25-1; D gene: NA; J gene: TRBJ1-6; CDR3 protein: CASRRSRASHSPLHF; CDR3 DNA: TGTGCCAGCAGGCGGTCCAGGGCTTCTCATTCACCCCTCCACTTT
clone size: NA; CDR3 length: 13; V gene: TRBV5-1; D gene: NA; J gene: TRBJ1-5; CDR3 protein: CASSLRGSQPQHF; CDR3 DNA: TGCGCCAGCAGCTTGCGGGGGAGTCAGCCCCAGCATTTT
clone size: NA; CDR3 length: 13; V gene: TRBV6-5; D gene: NA; J gene: TRBJ1-2; CDR3 protein: CASRTQGYYGYTF; CDR3 DNA: TGTGCCAGCAGGACCCAGGGTTACTATGGCTACACCTTC
clone size: NA; CDR3 length: 15; V gene: TRBV6-5; D gene: TRBD1; J gene: TRBJ2-2; CDR3 protein: CASNRQGALAGELFF; CDR3 DNA: TGTGCCAGCAACCGACAGGGGGCGTTGGCCGGGGAGCTGTTTTTT
clone size: NA; CDR3 length: 13; V gene: TRBV7-3; D gene: NA; J gene: TRBJ1-1; CDR3 protein: CASSVGRYTEAFF; CDR3 DNA: TGTGCCAGCAGCGTGGGCAGGTACACTGAAGCTTTCTTC
clone size: NA; CDR3 length: 13; V gene: TRBV9; D gene: NA; J gene: TRBJ2-5; CDR3 protein: CASSVEEQETQYF; CDR3 DNA: TGTGCCAGCAGCGTAGAGGAACAAGAGACCCAGTACTTC
clone size: few; CDR3 length: 17; V gene: TRBV5-6; D gene: NA; J gene: TRBJ2-6; CDR3 protein: CASSLAGRLSGANVLTF; CDR3 DNA: TGTGCCAGCAGCTTGGCGGGACGGCTGTCTGGGGCCAACGTCCTGACTTTC
clone size: NA; CDR3 length: 13; V gene: TRBV4-3; D gene: NA; J gene: TRBJ1-2; CDR3 protein: CASSQGRDRGYTF; CDR3 DNA: TGCGCCAGCAGCCAAGGACGCGACAGGGGCTACACCTTC
clone size: NA; CDR3 length: 14; V gene: TRBV30; D gene: NA; J gene: TRBJ2-7; CDR3 protein: CAWSETGPYYEQYF; CDR3 DNA: TGTGCCTGGAGTGAGACGGGACCCTACTACGAGCAGTACTTC
clone size: few; CDR3 length: 14; V gene: TRBV29-1; D gene: NA; J gene: TRBJ2-2; CDR3 protein: CSVDRGRNTGELFF; CDR3 DNA: TGCAGCGTTGACAGGGGAAGGAACACCGGGGAGCTGTTTTTT
clone size: NA; CDR3 length: 14; V gene: TRBV5-1; D gene: NA; J gene: TRBJ2-5; CDR3 protein: CASSLGWDQETQYF; CDR3 DNA: TGCGCCAGCAGCTTGGGATGGGATCAAGAGACCCAGTACTTC
clone size: NA; CDR3 length: 15; V gene: TRBV7-2; D gene: NA; J gene: TRBJ2-5; CDR3 protein: CASSQEGAGRETQYF; CDR3 DNA: TGTGCCAGCAGCCAGGAGGGAGCGGGCCGGGAGACCCAGTACTTC